One and the same sample provided the 28 T cell receptor beta chains below, sequenced in a study of T cells in women clearing cervical HPV infection listed by TCRdb under 2018. To prepare the library, the immunoSEQ multiplex PCR assay was applied. The immuneACCESS repertoire file appears here via TCRdb, limited to in-frame rearrangements. These files lack a portion of the clones; in checked studies, under half of the deficit traces to unresolved V genes, and the cause of the others is not known. The sample table records over 20,000 clones. The ten largest clonotypes hold roughly 9% of the sample. The sample consisted of blood buffy coat. These receptors came from a woman aged 18-70 years with a cervical HPV16 infection that either progressed to CIN3+ or cleared (not recorded which).

About this clone itself: The read terminates 3 residues before the CDR3 end, so the remaining end is supplied by the germline J gene. This chain uses TRBV5-1 with TRBJ2-7; TRBD1 might be the D (6 bases). The CDR3 is made up of 15 amino acids. V lost 4 bases and J lost 4, with 18 bases in between. In germline, CDR1 is SGHRS, CDR2 YFSETQ. CDR3 sequence: CASSPGEFPPYEQYF. CDR3 DNA, as far as it was read: TGCGCCAGCAGCCCAGGGGAGTTTCCACCTTACGAG. The full variable domain, with the rest looked up from reference TRBV5-1 and TRBJ2-7, is KAGVTQTPRYLIKTRGQQVTLSCSPISGHRSVSWYQQTPGQGLQFLFEYFSETQRNKGNFPGRFSGRQFSNSRSEMNVSTLELGDSALYLCASSPGEFPPYEQYFGPGTRLTVT.

In regard to this clone: From the germline J gene comes the end of the CDR3, since the read stops 3 residues before it. The chain couples TRBV27 to TRBJ2-1, with TRBD2 identical over 8 bases. The CDR3 runs to 16 residues. Per germline, CDR1 MNHEY and CDR2 SMNVEV (reference sequence). Trimming at V came to 9 bases and at J to 4 bases, leaving 14 bases not matched to a gene. Incomplete CDR3 DNA: TGTGCCAGTCCGCATATTAGACTAGCGCAATACAATGAG. Protein sequence: CASPHIRLAQYNE. The entire CDR3 protein is CASPHIRLAQYNEQFF.

To note about this clone: Coverage ceases 3 residues before the CDR3 finishes, and the germline J gene fills in the end. The V gene is TRBV30, the J gene TRBJ1-2; 12 nucleotides line up with TRBD1. CDR3 length equals 13 residues. With 5 bases clipped from V and 6 bases from J, the junction kept 4 bases outside the gene matches. Per the germline V gene, CDR1 is GTSNPN and CDR2 is SVGIG (reference sequence). The CDR3 bases that were read are TGTGCCTGGGTCGGGACAGGGGGCGATGGC. It is translated as CAWVGTGGDG. The full CDR3 protein reads CAWVGTGGDGYTF.

As for this clone: The CDR3 extends 3 residues past the end of the read, so its final part is completed from the germline J gene. The rearrangement joins TRBV5-1 to TRBJ2-1, with 7 nucleotides matching TRBD1. The CDR3 length is 13 residues. CDR1 and CDR2 (germline): SGHRS, YFSETQ. V trimming: 6 bases; J trimming: 8 bases; junction bases outside the gene matches: 8. The CDR3 region is CASTLTGSYEQFF. CDR3 bases read: TGCGCCAGCACCCTGACAGGGTCGTATGAG.

Worth noting for this clone: The read falls 3 residues short of the CDR3 end, and the missing part is taken from the germline J gene. The chain links TRBV18 to TRBJ2-1; 8 bases are a match to TRBD2. Germline assignment: CDR1 KGHSH and CDR2 LQKENI. V lost 2 bases to trimming and J lost 4 bases; unmatched junction nucleotides: 4. The CDR3 covers 15 residues. The part of the CDR3 DNA that was read is TGTGCCAGCTCACCAGGCGGGGGGACATACAATGAG. The encoded protein is CASSPGGGTYNE. The full CDR3 sequence reads CASSPGGGTYNEQFF.

For this clone: Coverage ceases 3 residues before the CDR3 finishes, and the germline J gene fills in the end. The chain employs TRBV4-1 and TRBJ1-2, with 10 bases matching TRBD1. This CDR3 has 15 amino acids. The germline V gene encodes CDR1 MGHRA and CDR2 YSYEKL. Trimming at V came to 6 bases and at J to 6 bases, leaving 10 bases not matched to a gene. Partial CDR3 DNA: TGCGCCAGCAGTCCTCGCTTCGGGACAGGGGATGGC. It is translated as CASSPRFGTGDG. The entire CDR3 reads CASSPRFGTGDGYTF.

Worth noting for this clone: The read comes to an end 3 residues before the CDR3 does, leaving the germline J gene to fill in the end. The V and J genes are TRBV18 and TRBJ2-2; TRBD2 aligns across 11 bases. The CDR3 loop spans 17 amino acids. Germline V lookup: CDR1 KGHSH, CDR2 LQKENI. V lost 1 base to trimming and J lost 5 bases; unmatched junction nucleotides: 6. CDR3 residues: CASSPHGLAGGTGELFF. The sequenced CDR3 bases are TGTGCCAGCTCACCACACGGCCTAGCGGGAGGTACCGGGGAG.

On this clone itself: The read ends 3 residues before the CDR3 terminus; that terminus is restored from the germline J gene. The chain joins TRBV5-4 to TRBJ1-2, with a tentative D call TRBD1 (5 bases). V lost 4 bases, J lost 4 bases, and 11 bases lay in between. The CDR3 sequence is 13 residues long. The germline gives CDR1 SGHNT, CDR2 YYREEE (reference sequence). Incomplete CDR3 DNA: TGTGCCAGCAGCCCCCAGGGTTCCTATGGC. Its protein product is CASSPQGSYG. The complete CDR3 sequence is CASSPQGSYGYTF.

The CDR3 protein is CASGLNRRGRTFYGYTF. The DNA read from the CDR3 is TGTGCTAGTGGTTTGAATCGCAGGGGGCGAACCTTCTATGGC. This chain links TRBV12-5 with TRBJ1-2; TRBD1 agrees at 8 bases. The read ends 3 residues shy of where the CDR3 ends; the end is completed using the germline J gene. This CDR3 has 17 amino acids. Germline values: CDR1 LGHNT, CDR2 FRNRAP. V gave up 2 bases and J gave up 4 bases; unmatched junction bases: 12.

As for this clone: The CDR3 extends 3 residues past the end of the read, so its final part is completed from the germline J gene. The V gene is TRBV2, the J gene TRBJ1-3, with D possibly matching TRBD1 (5 bases). Germline loops: CDR1 SNHLY, CDR2 FYNNEI. V lost 7 bases, J lost 4 bases, and 17 bases lay in between. CDR3 length: 15 amino acids. The CDR3 sequence is CASTQDSNFGNTIYF. CDR3 bases read: TGTGCCAGCACCCAAGACAGTAACTTCGGAAACACC.

Details on this clone: The germline gene is not matched at one end of the junction; a read error may be the cause. CDR3 region: CSAGAVAMNAEAFF. The CDR3 DNA, read in part, is TGCAGTGCTGGAGCGGTAGCTATGAACGCTGAA. This chain joins TRBV20-1 and TRBJ1-1; D ambiguous. The read gets to within 3 residues of the CDR3 end, and the germline J gene fills in the rest. CDR1 and CDR2 from the germline V gene are DFQATT and SNEGSKA (reference sequence). The CDR3 loop spans 14 amino acids.

Concerning this clone: The read is 3 residues too short to cover the CDR3 end, so that end is filled in from the germline J gene. This rearrangement joins TRBV19 to TRBJ2-7; 8 bases match TRBD1. CDR1 and CDR2 from the germline V gene are LNHDA and SQIVND (reference sequence). J was trimmed by 6 bases and V by 1 base; bases with no gene match: 5. The CDR3 extends over 14 amino acids. The CDR3 here is CASSIAGTGTEQYF. CDR3 bases read: TGTGCCAGTAGTATAGCTGGGACAGGAACCGAG.

The sequenced CDR3 bases are TGTGCCAGCAGCTTAACGCGGGTGGGCTATGGC. Amino acids: CASSLTRVGYG. The whole CDR3 is CASSLTRVGYGYTF. The chain employs TRBV7-9 and TRBJ1-2; D is ambiguous. The observed sequence ends 3 residues before the CDR3 terminus, with the missing tail filled in from the germline J gene. The germline gives CDR1 SEHNR, CDR2 FQNEAQ (reference sequence). V lost 2 bases and J lost 4, with 11 bases in between. This CDR3 spans 14 amino acids. Full variable domain (rest looked up from reference TRBV7-9 and TRBJ1-2): DTGVSQNPRHKITKRGQNVTFRCDPISEHNRLYWYRQTLGQGPEFLTYFQNEAQLEKSRLLSDRFSAERPKGSFSTLEIQRTEQGDSAMYLCASSLTRVGYGYTFGSGTRLTVV.

This CDR3 is CSAGPSGRMETQYF. The CDR3 bases that were read are TGCAGTGCTGGTCCTAGCGGGAGGATGGAGACC. The rearrangement uses TRBV20-1 and TRBJ2-5; 11 nucleotides line up with TRBD2. The read stops 3 residues short of the end of the CDR3; the missing end is completed from the germline J gene. The CDR3 consists of 14 residues. With 5 bases clipped from V and 5 bases from J, the junction kept 7 bases outside the gene matches. Germline V gives CDR1 DFQATT, CDR2 SNEGSKA (reference sequence).

A word on this clone: The sequence runs out 3 residues before the end of the CDR3; the remainder is reconstructed from the germline J gene. The J gene is TRBJ1-5, the V gene TRBV7-7; no definite D call. Germline V CDR1 and CDR2: SSHAT, FNYEAQ (reference sequence). This CDR3 region has 16 residues. The CDR3 sequence is CASPHLVRRDNQPQHF. CDR3 bases read: TGTGCTAGCCCCCATCTGGTGAGGCGGGACAATCAGCCC. Full variable domain (remainder filled in from reference TRBV7-7 and TRBJ1-5): GAGVSQSPRYKVTKRGQDVTLRCDPISSHATLYWYQQALGQGPEFLTYFNYEAQPDKSGLPSDRFSAERPEGSISTLTIQRTEQRDSAMYRCASPHLVRRDNQPQHFGDGTRLSIL.

About this clone itself: The read gets to within 3 residues of the CDR3 end, and the germline J gene fills in the rest. This chain connects TRBV7-9 to TRBJ1-2; D unclear. CDR1 is SEHNR and CDR2 is FQNEAQ in the germline V gene (reference sequence). There are 13 residues in the CDR3. CDR3 sequence reads: CASSLELSGGYTF. The CDR3 DNA, read in part, is TGTGCCAGCAGCTTAGAACTATCTGGGGGC.

For this clone: The read finishes 3 residues shy of the CDR3 end, and the germline J gene is used to complete it. The chain employs TRBV18 and TRBJ2-7, with D perhaps matching TRBD1 (6 bases). Between the trimmed V and J ends, which lost 4 bases and 5 bases, there was a span of 18 bases. The germline gives CDR1 KGHSH, CDR2 LQKENI. This CDR3 comprises 15 residues. Incomplete CDR3 DNA: TGTGCCAGCTCACTGCGAAACAGGGTTAAGGACGAG. This encodes CASSLRNRVKDE. The whole CDR3 sequence reads CASSLRNRVKDEQYF.

As concerns this clone: Read coverage stops 3 residues before the CDR3 terminus; the germline J gene supplies the remainder. The rearrangement links TRBV19 to TRBJ2-1, with TRBD2 identical over 10 bases. The CDR3 runs to 17 residues. The J segment lost 3 bases and the V segment lost 5 bases, leaving 10 bases of the junction unmatched. The germline gives CDR1 LNHDA, CDR2 SQIVND (reference sequence). CDR3 protein: CASSARSSGGFYNEQFF. The covered CDR3 bases are TGTGCCAGTAGTGCCCGCTCTAGCGGGGGATTCTACAATGAG.

Comment on this clone: Read sequence stops 3 residues before the CDR3 end, and the germline J gene provides the missing end. This rearrangement joins TRBV11-3 to TRBJ1-2; no clear D gene. CDR1 and CDR2 from the germline V gene are SGHNT and YENEEA. The CDR3 is made up of 15 amino acids. V was cut by 5 bases and J by 3 bases, with 16 bases left in between. The sequenced CDR3 bases are TGTGCCAGCAGCCAGGTCCCCGAGGAAGACTATGGC. Protein: CASSQVPEEDYG. The CDR3, in full, reads CASSQVPEEDYGYTF.

On this clone itself: The CDR3 end lies 3 residues beyond the end of the read and is filled in from the germline J gene. The chain is built from TRBV5-1 and TRBJ2-5; D is perhaps TRBD1 (6 bases). V lost 4 bases to trimming and J lost 5 bases, with 15 bases between them. The CDR3 runs to 14 residues. Looked up from germline, CDR1 is SGHRS and CDR2 is YFSETQ. Partial CDR3 DNA: TGCGCCAGCAGCCCCGGGACACAGTACGAGACC. Its protein is CASSPGTQYET. The whole CDR3 is CASSPGTQYETQYF.

The CDR3 is CASSRDLVQETQYF. Incomplete CDR3 DNA: TGTGCCAGCAGCCGGGACTTAGTACAAGAGACC. J is TRBJ2-5 and V is TRBV7-2, with a tentative D call TRBD2 (6 bases). The CDR3 is cut off 3 residues early in the read; its end comes from the germline J gene. The length of the CDR3 is 14 residues. Germline V gene data show CDR1 as SGHTA and CDR2 as FQGNSA. Trimming took off 5 bases at V and 2 bases at J, with 12 bases between the two ends.

A note on this clone: Coverage ceases 3 residues before the CDR3 finishes, and the germline J gene fills in the end. The chain carries TRBV19 and TRBJ1-5; tentatively, D is TRBD1 (5 bases). CDR1 and CDR2 from the germline V gene are LNHDA and SQIVND (reference sequence). The V and J ends lost 4 bases and 6 bases respectively, with 13 bases between them. The CDR3 has 14 amino acids. CDR3 amino acids: CASSTNPQGQPQHF. CDR3 DNA, as far as it was read: TGTGCCAGTAGTACAAATCCTCAGGGTCAGCCC.

To note about this clone: The read terminates 3 residues ahead of where the CDR3 ends, so the germline J gene completes it. The chain has TRBV20-1 and TRBJ2-7, with 11 bases fitting TRBD2. CDR1 DFQATT and CDR2 SNEGSKA come from the germline V gene (reference sequence). There are 17 residues in the CDR3. With 5 bases clipped from V and 5 bases from J, the junction kept 17 bases outside the gene matches. The DNA read from the CDR3 is TGCAGTGCTGCCCGAAGGGGTTTTAGCGGGGGGGTCCACGAG. Translated: CSAARRGFSGGVHE. The complete CDR3 protein is CSAARRGFSGGVHEQYF.

This CDR3 reads CASKPPRDNGYTF. Partial CDR3 DNA: TGTGCCAGTAAGCCACCCCGGGACAACGGC. The chain joins TRBV19 to TRBJ1-2; D is possibly TRBD1 (6 bases). The missing CDR3 end, 3 residues past where the read stops, is filled in from the germline J gene. The CDR3 has 13 amino acids. CDR1 is LNHDA, CDR2 SQIVND, per germline (reference sequence).

Regarding this clone: The CDR3 is cut off 3 residues early in the read; its end comes from the germline J gene. The V call is TRBV20-1, the J call TRBJ2-3; 13 positions match TRBD2. This CDR3 comprises 16 residues. With 4 bases clipped from V and 3 bases from J, the junction kept 7 bases outside the gene matches. The germline CDR1 and CDR2 sequences are DFQATT and SNEGSKA (reference sequence). CDR3 sequence: CSATRTSGGATDTQYF. The part of the CDR3 DNA that was read is TGCAGTGCTACCCGAACTAGCGGGGGGGCAACAGATACG.

Details on this clone: The CDR3 goes on 3 residues after the read ends, and that part is filled in from the germline J gene. The rearrangement uses TRBV12-3 or TRBV12-4 and TRBJ1-2; D uncertain. The CDR3 extends over 12 amino acids. The V end lost 2 bases, the J end lost 2 bases, and 3 bases lay between the germline ends. The sequenced part of the CDR3 DNA is TGTGCCAGCAGTTTACAGAACTATGGC. Translation: CASSLQNYG. The CDR3 in its entirety is CASSLQNYGYTF.

About this clone: The read finishes 3 residues shy of the CDR3 end, and the germline J gene is used to complete it. The chain recombines TRBV2 with TRBJ2-5; 8 bases align to TRBD2. This CDR3 comprises 18 residues. Trimming at V came to 0 bases and at J to 5 bases, leaving 14 bases not matched to a gene. Germline assignment: CDR1 SNHLY and CDR2 FYNNEI. The CDR3 sequence: CASSEARVRGGLQETQYF. The CDR3 bases that were read are TGTGCCAGCAGTGAAGCGCGGGTACGGGGGGGCCTGCAGGAGACC.

Remarks on this clone: The read ends 3 residues early relative to the CDR3; the germline J gene fills the gap. The genes are TRBV7-2 and TRBJ2-7, with TRBD2 matching over 9 bases. The CDR3 runs to 13 residues. Germline V gene data show CDR1 as SGHTA and CDR2 as FQGNSA. The V segment lost 6 bases and the J segment 2 bases; nucleotides outside the gene matches: 2. CDR3 in amino acids: CASRGGGAYEQYF. The sequenced CDR3 bases are TGTGCCAGCAGAGGCGGGGGGGCCTACGAG. Complete variable domain (other parts from reference TRBV7-2 and TRBJ2-7): GAGVSQSPSNKVTEKGKDVELRCDPISGHTALYWYRQSLGQGLEFLIYFQGNSAPDKSGLPSDRFSAERTGGSVSTLTIQRTQQEDSAVYLCASRGGGAYEQYFGPGTRLTVT.